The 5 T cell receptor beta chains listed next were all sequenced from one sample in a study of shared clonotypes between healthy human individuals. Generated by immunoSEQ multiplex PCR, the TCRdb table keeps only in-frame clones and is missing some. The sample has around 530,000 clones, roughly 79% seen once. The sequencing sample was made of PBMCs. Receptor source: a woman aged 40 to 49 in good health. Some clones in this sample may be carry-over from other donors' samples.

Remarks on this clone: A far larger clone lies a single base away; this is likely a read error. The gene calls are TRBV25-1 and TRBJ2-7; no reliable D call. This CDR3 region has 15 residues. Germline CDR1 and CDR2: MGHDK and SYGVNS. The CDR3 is CASSGPLENSYERYF. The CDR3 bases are TGTGCCAGCAGTGGCCCCCTGGAGAACTCCTACGAGCGGTACTTC.

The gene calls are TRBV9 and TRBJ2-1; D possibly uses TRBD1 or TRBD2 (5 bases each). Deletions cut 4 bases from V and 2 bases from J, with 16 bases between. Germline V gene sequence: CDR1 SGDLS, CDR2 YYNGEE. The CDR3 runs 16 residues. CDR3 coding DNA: TGTGCCAGCAGCTTCCGGGACCTCAATACCTACAATGAGCAGTTCTTC. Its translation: CASSFRDLNTYNEQFF. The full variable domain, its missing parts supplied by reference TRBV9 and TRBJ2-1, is DSGVTQTPKHLITATGQRVTLRCSPRSGDLSVYWYQQSLDQGLQFLIQYYNGEERAKGNILERFSAQQFPDLHSELNLSSLELGDSALYFCASSFRDLNTYNEQFFGPGTRLTVL.

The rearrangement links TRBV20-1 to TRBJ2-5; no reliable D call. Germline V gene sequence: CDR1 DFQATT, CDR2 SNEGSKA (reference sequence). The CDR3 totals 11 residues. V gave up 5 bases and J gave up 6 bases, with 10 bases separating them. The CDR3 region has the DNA TGCAGTGCTCGGGTGTCTCAGACCCAGTACTTC. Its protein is CSARVSQTQYF.

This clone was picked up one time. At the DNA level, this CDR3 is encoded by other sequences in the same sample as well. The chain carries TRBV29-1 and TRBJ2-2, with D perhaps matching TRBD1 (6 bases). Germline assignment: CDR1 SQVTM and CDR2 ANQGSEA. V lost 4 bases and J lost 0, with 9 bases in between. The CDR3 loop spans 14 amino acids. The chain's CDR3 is CSVAGTTNTGELFF. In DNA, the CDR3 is TGCAGCGTTGCCGGGACAACGAACACCGGGGAGCTGTTTTTT.

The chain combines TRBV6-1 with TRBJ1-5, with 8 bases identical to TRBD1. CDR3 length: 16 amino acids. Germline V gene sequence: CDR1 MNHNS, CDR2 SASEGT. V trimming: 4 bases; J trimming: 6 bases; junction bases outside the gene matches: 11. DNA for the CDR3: TGTGCCAGCAGTGCGACCCCAGGGGGCGGAGGTCAGCCCCAGCATTTT. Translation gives CASSATPGGGGQPQHF.